The 24 T cell receptor beta chains below were found in one sample sequenced in a study of CD8 T cells in Susac syndrome. It was with random hexamers that 0.5 to 1 ug RNA was reverse transcribed. TCRdb redid the calling of the immunoSEQ multiplex PCR reads with MiXCR, one entry per CDR3 protein. This table holds some 150,000 distinct CDR3 sequences, approximately 96% found once. The sample was CD4+ T cells from PBMCs. The receptors shown here come from a human donor with Susac syndrome.

This chain connects TRBV13 to TRBJ2-3; D is possibly TRBD2 (5 bases). The CDR3 has 16 residues. Trimming left V 0 bases short and J 3 bases short, with 13 bases between. Germline V gene sequence: CDR1 PRHDT, CDR2 FYEKMQ (reference sequence). In nucleotides, the CDR3 is TGTGCCAGCAGCTTAGGGTCTAGCTGGGGAACAGATACGCAGTATTTT. Protein sequence: CASSLGSSWGTDTQYF.

V is TRBV20-1 and J is TRBJ2-7; 8 nucleotides agree with TRBD2. With 4 bases clipped from V and 3 bases from J, the junction kept 5 bases outside the gene matches. Germline-derived CDR1 and CDR2 are DFQATT and SNEGSKA (reference sequence). The CDR3 loop spans 13 amino acids. The CDR3 sequence: CSAIRGGFYEQYF. In nucleotides, the CDR3 is TGCAGTGCTATTCGGGGGGGATTCTACGAGCAGTACTTC.

This chain links TRBV19 with TRBJ1-5; TRBD1 might be the D (5 bases). The V gene lost 5 bases and the J gene lost 3 bases, with 14 bases spanning the gap. The CDR3 consists of 15 residues. Germline CDR1 is LNHDA and CDR2 is SQIVND (reference sequence). The CDR3 sequence is CASSGRRGNNQPQHF. The CDR3 bases are TGTGCCAGTAGTGGTCGGAGGGGCAACAATCAGCCCCAGCATTTT.

J is TRBJ2-7 and V is TRBV3-1; 9 bases align to TRBD2. In germline, CDR1 is LGHDT, CDR2 YNNKEL (reference sequence). CDR3 length equals 14 residues. Germline trimming cut 8 bases from V and 0 bases from J; bases unmatched to any gene: 5. CDR3 DNA: TGTGCCAGCCGTAGCGGGAGCGCCTCCTACGAGCAGTACTTC. Protein: CASRSGSASYEQYF.

J is TRBJ2-5 and V is TRBV18, with D perhaps given as TRBD1 or TRBD2 (5 bases each). This CDR3 has 15 amino acids. V was cut by 0 bases and J by 1 base, with 9 bases left in between. Looked up from germline, CDR1 is KGHSH and CDR2 is LQKENI. Here the CDR3 DNA reads TGTGCCAGCTCACCACCTATGGGGGTCCAAGAGACCCAGTACTTC. Encoded protein: CASSPPMGVQETQYF.

The CDR3 sequence: CASSHSISGANVLTF. The DNA for the CDR3 is TGTGCCAGCAGCCATAGCATCTCTGGGGCCAACGTCCTGACTTTC. The chain carries TRBV16 and TRBJ2-6; D not resolved. Germline lookup yields CDR1 KGHSY and CDR2 FQNENV. Trimming removed 3 bases at V and 0 bases at J, with 6 bases between. The CDR3 spans 15 residues.

V and J are TRBV20-1 and TRBJ1-2; D gene uncertain. Deletions cut 4 bases from V and 8 bases from J, with 11 bases between. This CDR3 contains 11 residues. The germline gives CDR1 DFQATT, CDR2 SNEGSKA (reference sequence). The CDR3 loop is CSAKIDGGYTF. CDR3 sequence (DNA): TGCAGTGCTAAGATTGACGGGGGCTACACCTTC.

The genes are TRBV5-4 and TRBJ2-5, with D unclear. V was cut by 3 bases and J by 5 bases, with 20 bases left in between. The CDR3 runs to 16 residues. In germline, CDR1 is SGHNT, CDR2 YYREEE (reference sequence). CDR3 DNA sequence: TGTGCCAGCAGCTCTCGCCACACCGGTATGGACGAGACCCAGTACTTC. Protein product: CASSSRHTGMDETQYF.

This rearrangement joins TRBV4-1 to TRBJ1-2; 7 bases align to TRBD1. CDR1 MGHRA and CDR2 YSYEKL come from the germline V gene. There are 15 residues in the CDR3. V lost 2 bases to trimming and J lost 2 bases; unmatched junction nucleotides: 5. Here the CDR3 reads CASSQPLGQNYGYTF. CDR3 coding DNA: TGCGCCAGCAGCCAACCTCTGGGACAGAACTATGGCTACACCTTC.

J is TRBJ2-5 and V is TRBV9, with D hard to call. Per the germline V gene, CDR1 is SGDLS and CDR2 is YYNGEE. This CDR3 contains 12 residues. V was clipped by 4 bases and J by 5 bases, with 9 bases between them. CDR3 in DNA: TGTGCCAGCAGCTCCTGGTCGGAGACCCAGTACTTC. Translating it yields CASSSWSETQYF. The whole variable domain, filled in from reference TRBV9 and TRBJ2-5, reads DSGVTQTPKHLITATGQRVTLRCSPRSGDLSVYWYQQSLDQGLQFLIQYYNGEERAKGNILERFSAQQFPDLHSELNLSSLELGDSALYFCASSSWSETQYFGPGTRLLVL.

V gene TRBV2 combines with J gene TRBJ2-3; D gene ambiguous. The CDR3 has 13 residues. The ends were cut back, 9 bases at V and 7 bases at J, with 17 bases in the middle. CDR1 SNHLY and CDR2 FYNNEI come from the germline V gene. Here the CDR3 DNA reads TGTGCCAGAGGTAACCCGACAACGAATACGCAGTATTTT. Translated: CARGNPTTNTQYF.

V is TRBV12-3 or TRBV12-4 and J is TRBJ1-1; 7 bases fit TRBD1. With V trimmed by 6 bases and J by 0 bases, 7 bases remained unmatched. The CDR3 is 15 amino acids. CDR3 sequence: CASRDGTDMNTEAFF. The DNA of the CDR3 is TGTGCCAGCAGGGACGGGACAGACATGAACACTGAAGCTTTCTTT.

The chain joins TRBV7-9 to TRBJ2-1, with a tentative D call TRBD1 (6 bases). Trimming stripped 7 bases from V and 9 bases from J, with 19 bases between. The length of the CDR3 is 14 residues. The germline V gene encodes CDR1 SEHNR and CDR2 FQNEAQ (reference sequence). The CDR3 DNA sequence: TGTGCCAGCACCGTTAAAACAGGGTCCCGTGAGCAGTTCTTC. Its translation: CASTVKTGSREQFF.

The chain joins TRBV7-3 to TRBJ2-5; D is unresolved. Germline-derived CDR1 and CDR2 are SGHTA and FQGTGA. V lost 3 bases and J 4 bases, leaving 18 bases between the germline ends. The CDR3 is made up of 16 amino acids. The CDR3, as DNA: TGTGCCAGCAGCTTGGGTGTTTCCGGCGGAACAGAGACCCAGTACTTC. The encoded protein is CASSLGVSGGTETQYF.

The rearrangement uses TRBV20-1 and TRBJ2-3, with D tentatively TRBD1 or TRBD2 (5 bases each). This CDR3 has 14 amino acids. Germline lookup yields CDR1 DFQATT and CDR2 SNEGSKA (reference sequence). The ends were cut back, 0 bases at V and 8 bases at J, with 15 bases in the middle. The CDR3 here is CSARDGRPGGTQYF. The CDR3 DNA reads as TGCAGTGCTAGAGATGGGCGGCCTGGGGGTACGCAGTATTTT.

This clonotype was counted between two and nine times. This rearrangement joins TRBV18 to TRBJ2-2; TRBD1 is a possible D gene (6 bases). The CDR3 has 13 amino acids. CDR1 is KGHSH and CDR2 is LQKENI in the germline V gene. V was shortened by 5 bases and J by 5 bases, with 9 bases between the two germline ends. CDR3 protein: CASSATGTGELFF. The CDR3 DNA reads as TGTGCCAGCTCAGCCACAGGGACCGGGGAGCTGTTTTTT.

The genes are TRBV20-1 and TRBJ2-7; weak D call: TRBD1 (6 bases). CDR1 and CDR2 from the germline V gene are DFQATT and SNEGSKA (reference sequence). Trimming shortened V by 3 bases and J by 3 bases, and 15 bases separated the two germline ends. This CDR3 is built from 14 residues. CDR3 sequence (DNA): TGCAGTGCTAGGGCTCGGGACATCCTCTACGAGCAGTACTTC. It is translated as CSARARDILYEQYF.

This rearrangement joins TRBV24-1 to TRBJ2-2; TRBD2 agrees at 8 bases. The junction had 8 bases not matched to a gene; V was cut back by 3 bases and J by 6 bases. The CDR3 contains 16 residues. Germline V gene lookup returns CDR1 KGHDR and CDR2 SFDVKD. CDR3 loop: CATSDLAGGASGELFF. The CDR3 nucleotides read TGTGCCACCAGTGATCTGGCGGGAGGAGCTTCCGGGGAGCTGTTTTTT.

V and J are TRBV5-6 and TRBJ2-7; D is possibly TRBD2 (5 bases). Germline V gives CDR1 SGHDT, CDR2 YYEEEE. Trimming pared 6 bases from V and 3 bases from J, leaving 10 bases between. This CDR3 comprises 12 residues. The CDR3 nucleotides are TGTGCCAGCACCGCCGAGGGCTACGAGCAGTACTTC. It codes for CASTAEGYEQYF.

The CDR3 DNA reads as TGCAGTGCTGGGGACGGCTACGAGCAGTACTTC. It specifies CSAGDGYEQYF. The rearrangement joins TRBV20-1 to TRBJ2-7; D assignment may be TRBD1 or TRBD2 (5 bases each). CDR3 length equals 11 residues. Germline CDR1 DFQATT, CDR2 SNEGSKA (reference sequence). Trimming stripped 5 bases from V and 3 bases from J, with 8 bases between.

The CDR3 is CASSYWGRGGANVLTF. CDR3 nucleotides: TGTGCCAGCAGCTATTGGGGCCGTGGGGGGGCCAACGTCCTGACTTTC. The genes are TRBV28 and TRBJ2-6, with D maybe TRBD1 (5 bases). V lost 6 bases to trimming and J lost 4 bases, with 16 bases between them. This CDR3 is built from 16 residues. Germline loops: CDR1 MDHEN, CDR2 SYDVKM.

V gene TRBV9 combines with J gene TRBJ2-1, with no clear D. In germline, CDR1 is SGDLS, CDR2 YYNGEE. The V end was cut by 3 bases, the J end by 3 bases, with 7 bases between. The CDR3 has 13 residues. CDR3 coding DNA: TGTGCCAGCAGCGGGGGATACTACAATGAGCAGTTCTTC. Translated: CASSGGYYNEQFF.

This chain connects TRBV5-1 to TRBJ2-1; a possible D gene is TRBD1 (7 bases). V shed 0 bases and J shed 8 bases, with 12 bases lying between them. There are 14 residues in the CDR3. Germline V gene lookup returns CDR1 SGHRS and CDR2 YFSETQ. The CDR3 region has the DNA TGCGCCAGCAGCTTGGACAGGGGAGGCTATGAGCAGTTCTTC. It translates to CASSLDRGGYEQFF.

This chain connects TRBV2 to TRBJ1-2; D remains unclear. This CDR3 is 12 amino acids long. The germline V gene encodes CDR1 SNHLY and CDR2 FYNNEI. Trimming left V 0 bases short and J 5 bases short, with 4 bases between. CDR3 nucleotides: TGTGCCAGCAGTGAAGCGACTTATGGCTACACCTTC. This translates into CASSEATYGYTF.